These 20 T cell receptor beta chains were sequenced from one sample in a study of T cell responses to AZD1222 COVID-19 vaccine. The assay was immunoSEQ multiplex PCR, and TCRdb's table has in-frame clones only and misses some. The sample lists 110,000 or so clones, roughly 90% occurring once. The sample consisted of peripheral blood, taken 28 days after the second AZD1222 dose. These receptors came from an adult who received the AZD1222 COVID-19 vaccine.

The rearrangement joins TRBV11-3 to TRBJ2-3; D call uncertain. The length of the CDR3 is 14 residues. Trimming took off 5 bases at V and 1 base at J, with 10 bases between the two ends. Germline values: CDR1 SGHNT, CDR2 YENEEA. CDR3: CASSRESRTDTQYF. In DNA form, the CDR3 reads TGTGCCAGCAGCCGCGAGAGCCGCACAGATACGCAGTATTTT.

The V call is TRBV6-6, the J call TRBJ2-1; the D gene is possibly TRBD1 (6 bases). This CDR3 spans 14 amino acids. CDR1 and CDR2 from the germline V gene are MNHNY and SVGAGI (reference sequence). Trimming left V 8 bases short and J 1 base short, with 12 bases between. The CDR3 reads CASGEGESYNEQFF. CDR3 nucleotides: TGTGCCAGCGGCGAGGGGGAGTCCTACAATGAGCAGTTCTTC.

The rearrangement uses TRBV5-5 and TRBJ1-5; no definite D call. The CDR3 contains 15 residues. V gave up 4 bases and J gave up 0 bases, with 11 bases separating them. The germline V gene encodes CDR1 SGHKS and CDR2 YYEKEE (reference sequence). The CDR3 bases are TGTGCCAGCAGCCCTCAAGGTTATAGCAATCAGCCCCAGCATTTT. Translated, it gives CASSPQGYSNQPQHF.

The count of this clone is one. This sequence joins TRBV23-1 and TRBJ2-1; 12 nucleotides line up with TRBD2. TRBV23-1 has ORF status, its function being uncertain. V was pared by 4 bases and J by 0 bases, with 10 bases of the junction left unmatched. This CDR3 region has 19 residues. CDR3 sequence reads: CASSLKVTSGRFSYNEQFF. CDR3 DNA sequence: TGCGCCAGCAGTCTTAAAGTTACTAGCGGGAGGTTCTCCTACAATGAGCAGTTCTTC.

This chain joins TRBV6-6 and TRBJ2-5; D gene uncertain. V lost 0 bases and J 5 bases, leaving 13 bases between the germline ends. The CDR3 has 15 amino acids. Per the germline V gene, CDR1 is MNHNY and CDR2 is SVGAGI (reference sequence). The CDR3 spells CASSYSQRVGETQYF. The CDR3 coding sequence is TGTGCCAGCAGTTACTCTCAAAGGGTCGGGGAGACCCAGTACTTC.

The V and J genes are TRBV6-6 and TRBJ1-5, with 7 bases matching TRBD1. J was trimmed by 9 bases and V by 6 bases; bases with no gene match: 5. Germline values: CDR1 MNHNY, CDR2 SVGAGI (reference sequence). The CDR3 runs to 12 residues. The CDR3 reads CASSRDSWPQHF. DNA of the CDR3: TGTGCCAGCAGCCGGGACAGTTGGCCCCAGCATTTT.

This chain uses TRBV11-3 with TRBJ1-1; D is uncertain. The V gene lost 5 bases and the J gene lost 3 bases, with 13 bases spanning the gap. Germline V gene sequence: CDR1 SGHNT, CDR2 YENEEA. This CDR3 comprises 14 residues. CDR3 in DNA: TGTGCCAGCAGCCACGAACTGGGTTACACTGAAGCTTTCTTT. Translated: CASSHELGYTEAFF. The full variable domain, its missing parts supplied by reference TRBV11-3 and TRBJ1-1, is EAGVVQSPRYKIIEKKQPVAFWCNPISGHNTLYWYLQNLGQGPELLIRYENEEAVDDSQLPKDRFSAERLKGVDSTLKIQPAELGDSAVYLCASSHELGYTEAFFGQGTRLTVV.

This clone appeared a few times. The rearrangement uses TRBV11-2 and TRBJ2-7; D is undetermined. Germline CDR1 SGHAT, CDR2 FQNNGV. The V and J ends lost 5 bases and 2 bases respectively, with 7 bases between them. The CDR3 extends over 12 amino acids. The CDR3 nucleotides are TGTGCCAGCAGCGGGTTGACCTACGAGCAGTACTTC. Translation: CASSGLTYEQYF.

This chain connects TRBV7-9 to TRBJ1-2; no definite D call. The CDR3 length is 12 residues. The germline V and J ends were trimmed by 5 bases and 3 bases, with 7 bases remaining between them. Germline V gives CDR1 SEHNR, CDR2 FQNEAQ (reference sequence). The CDR3 is CASSQSDYGYTF. The CDR3 region has the DNA TGTGCCAGCAGCCAATCTGACTATGGCTACACCTTC.

The rearrangement joins TRBV5-5 to TRBJ1-2; TRBD1 aligns across 7 bases. CDR1 is SGHKS and CDR2 is YYEKEE in the germline V gene (reference sequence). The CDR3 loop spans 18 amino acids. V dropped 4 bases and J dropped 2; count of bases not matched to a gene: 17. The chain's CDR3 is CASSRQDRRAGGNYGYTF. The CDR3 DNA reads TGTGCCAGCAGCAGACAGGACAGGAGGGCAGGTGGGAACTATGGCTACACCTTC. Using reference TRBV5-5 and TRBJ1-2 for the parts outside the CDR3, the full variable domain is DAGVTQSPTHLIKTRGQQVTLRCSPISGHKSVSWYQQVLGQGPQFIFQYYEKEERGRGNFPDRFSARQFPNYSSELNVNALLLGDSALYLCASSRQDRRAGGNYGYTFGSGTRLTVV.

This chain connects TRBV7-2 to TRBJ2-7; D call uncertain. The CDR3 is made up of 13 amino acids. Germline lookup yields CDR1 SGHTA and CDR2 FQGNSA. V was clipped by 5 bases and J by 1 base, with 9 bases between them. CDR3 region: CASSPTRSYEQYF. CDR3 sequence (DNA): TGTGCCAGCAGCCCTACTCGTTCCTACGAGCAGTACTTC.

This chain's CDR3 is CASRSPGQVNTGELFF. The CDR3 DNA follows: TGTGCCAGCCGGTCGCCCGGACAGGTCAACACCGGGGAGCTGTTTTTT. The V call is TRBV2, the J call TRBJ2-2, with TRBD1 matching 7 bases. Germline V gene data show CDR1 as SNHLY and CDR2 as FYNNEI. The CDR3 is 16 residues long. Unmatched junction bases numbered 11, after V lost 8 bases and J lost 2 bases. Looking up the rest from reference TRBV2 and TRBJ2-2 gives the full variable domain: EPEVTQTPSHQVTQMGQEVILRCVPISNHLYFYWYRQILGQKVEFLVSFYNNEISEKSEIFDDQFSVERPDGSNFTLKIRSTKLEDSAMYFCASRSPGQVNTGELFFGEGSRLTVL.

The chain has TRBV5-1 and TRBJ1-1, with 8 positions matching TRBD1. Germline values: CDR1 SGHRS, CDR2 YFSETQ. The CDR3 is made up of 15 amino acids. V lost 4 bases to trimming and J lost 2 bases; unmatched junction nucleotides: 7. The CDR3 DNA sequence: TGCGCCAGCAGCCCCCTACAGGGGGTAAACACTGAAGCTTTCTTT. Translation: CASSPLQGVNTEAFF.

The chain uses TRBV5-1 and TRBJ1-2; the D is unclear. V was shortened by 2 bases and J by 0 bases, with 8 bases between the two germline ends. The CDR3 has 14 residues. CDR1 and CDR2 (germline): SGHRS, YFSETQ. The CDR3 sequence is CASSFQVANYGYTF. Here the CDR3 DNA reads TGCGCCAGCAGCTTTCAGGTTGCTAACTATGGCTACACCTTC.

The chain links TRBV27 to TRBJ1-2; maybe TRBD1 (6 bases). Germline V CDR1 and CDR2: MNHEY, SMNVEV (reference sequence). Trimming stripped 4 bases from V and 0 bases from J, with 12 bases between. This CDR3 spans 15 amino acids. CDR3 DNA: TGTGCCAGCAGTTCCTCGACAGGAGCTAACTATGGCTACACCTTC. Its translation is CASSSSTGANYGYTF.

As regards this clone: Sequence at one end of the junction differs from germline and may be a read error. The gene calls are TRBV6-1 and TRBJ1-3, with D unresolved. CDR1 and CDR2 (germline): MNHNS, SASEGT. The CDR3 is made up of 14 amino acids. CDR3: CASSELEFSTVPFF. CDR3 DNA sequence: TGTGCCAGCAGTGAATTGGAGTTCTCCACGGTCCCTTTTTTT.

The chain is built from TRBV19 and TRBJ2-5, with no clear D. CDR1 LNHDA and CDR2 SQIVND come from the germline V gene (reference sequence). V was pared by 5 bases and J by 4 bases, with 14 bases between. The CDR3 covers 14 residues. CDR3 protein: CASSVSVGPETQYF. The CDR3 DNA sequence: TGTGCCAGTAGTGTGTCTGTCGGCCCAGAGACCCAGTACTTC.

The J gene is TRBJ2-4, the V gene TRBV19, with a tentative D call TRBD2 (6 bases). The CDR3 spans 17 residues. The V end lost 1 base, the J end lost 0 bases, and 13 bases lay between the germline ends. Germline V gives CDR1 LNHDA, CDR2 SQIVND (reference sequence). The CDR3 nucleotides are TGTGCCAGTAGTATAGCAGGCGGGACCCTAGCCAAAAACATTCAGTACTTC. It codes for CASSIAGGTLAKNIQYF.

V usage is TRBV28 and J usage is TRBJ2-7, with unresolved D. CDR1 is MDHEN and CDR2 is SYDVKM in the germline V gene. V lost 4 bases, J lost 4 bases, and 11 bases lay in between. This CDR3 is built from 13 residues. This CDR3 is CASSYRAIYEQYF. The DNA of the CDR3 is TGTGCCAGCAGTTACCGTGCAATTTACGAGCAGTACTTC.

The chain has TRBV28 and TRBJ1-5; no definite D call. V shed 3 bases and J shed 4 bases, with 19 bases lying between them. Germline CDR1 MDHEN, CDR2 SYDVKM. This CDR3 spans 17 amino acids. The DNA of the CDR3 is TGTGCCAGCAGTTTTATAGAGATTAGTCCTAGGAATCAGCCCCAGCATTTT. It translates to CASSFIEISPRNQPQHF. Full variable domain (outside the CDR3, taken from reference TRBV28 and TRBJ1-5): DVKVTQSSRYLVKRTGEKVFLECVQDMDHENMFWYRQDPGLGLRLIYFSYDVKMKEKGDIPEGYSVSREKKERFSLILESASTNQTSMYLCASSFIEISPRNQPQHFGDGTRLSIL.